These 25 T cell receptor beta chains were sequenced from one sample in a study of cytomegalovirus exposure and HLA in healthy donors (dated by TCRdb to between 2016 and 2019). The protocol used for the library was the immunoSEQ multiplex PCR assay. For the multiplex PCR, a mixture combining 60 forward primers for TCR Vbeta segments and 13 reverse primers for TCR Jbeta segments was used. TCRdb mirrors the immuneACCESS table, restricted to in-frame sequences. Some clones are absent from its copies; in checked studies, under half trace to an unresolved V gene, and the reason for the others is unknown. This sample holds 180,000 or so clones; around 80% were observed only once. The top ten clonotypes cover under 1.5% of the sample. Sequencing was carried out using PBMCs. These receptors came from a girl aged 5 to 17 in good health and CMV-seropositive.

This clone showed up just a few times. The gene calls are TRBV4-2 and TRBJ2-1, with 11 bases fitting TRBD2. V gave up 2 bases and J gave up 7 bases; unmatched junction bases: 7. Germline V gene lookup returns CDR1 LGHNA and CDR2 YNFKEQ. The CDR3 contains 16 residues. As DNA, the CDR3 is TGTGCCAGCAGCCAACTAGCGGGAGGCAGTAAAAATGAGCAGTTCTTC. It translates to CASSQLAGGSKNEQFF.

The rearrangement links TRBV27 to TRBJ1-5; D remains ambiguous. V shed 3 bases and J shed 4 bases, with 22 bases lying between them. The germline CDR1 and CDR2 sequences are MNHEY and SMNVEV (reference sequence). This CDR3 has 18 residues. The CDR3 sequence: CASSFSHRTSRGNQPQHF. In DNA, the CDR3 is TGTGCCAGCAGTTTTTCCCATCGGACCTCCCGCGGGAATCAGCCCCAGCATTTT.

This chain uses TRBV25-1 with TRBJ2-7; D call uncertain. V was trimmed by 5 bases and J by 2 bases, leaving 4 bases between them. The CDR3 runs 11 residues. CDR1 is MGHDK, CDR2 SYGVNS, per germline. The CDR3 region is CASSYTYEQYF. Here the CDR3 DNA reads TGTGCCAGCAGTTATACCTACGAGCAGTACTTC.

The rearrangement links TRBV11-2 to TRBJ1-3; weak D call: TRBD1 (5 bases). The CDR3 is made up of 14 amino acids. Germline lookup yields CDR1 SGHAT and CDR2 FQNNGV. V lost 0 bases to trimming and J lost 6 bases, with 9 bases between them. The CDR3 here is CASSLDTGKNTIYF. For the CDR3, the DNA is TGTGCCAGCAGCTTAGATACAGGAAAAAACACCATATATTTT.

The J gene is TRBJ1-2, the V gene TRBV6-6; no clear D gene. CDR1 and CDR2 from the germline V gene are MNHNY and SVGAGI (reference sequence). CDR3 length equals 13 residues. V dropped 7 bases and J dropped 5 bases, with 14 bases sitting between them. CDR3 sequence reads: CASTITRGYGYTF. In DNA form, the CDR3 reads TGTGCCAGCACCATCACCCGAGGGTATGGCTACACCTTC.

This clone showed up just once. J is TRBJ2-3 and V is TRBV4-1; 10 bases fit TRBD1. V lost 1 base to trimming and J lost 5 bases; unmatched junction nucleotides: 9. The CDR3 has 17 residues. The V gene's germline CDR1 is MGHRA and CDR2 YSYEKL. CDR3 DNA: TGCGCCAGCAGCCAAGGGGGGGACAGGGGATTTTTAGATACGCAGTATTTT. It codes for CASSQGGDRGFLDTQYF.

This clone is a singleton in its sample. The chain links TRBV5-3 to TRBJ2-5; TRBD1 matches 9 bases. TRBV5-3 is an ORF for which the function is uncertain. V trimming: 5 bases; J trimming: 1 base; junction bases outside the gene matches: 3. CDR3 length: 14 amino acids. In DNA form, the CDR3 reads TGTGCCAGAAGGGTACAGGGGGCCCAAGAGACCCAGTACTTC. Protein: CARRVQGAQETQYF.

V and J are TRBV19 and TRBJ2-5; 7 positions agree with TRBD2. V was clipped by 5 bases and J by 6 bases; unmatched bases: 12. CDR1 and CDR2 (germline): LNHDA, SQIVND (reference sequence). This CDR3 comprises 15 residues. The chain's CDR3 is CASSPRTSSIKTQYF. For the CDR3, the DNA is TGTGCCAGTAGTCCACGGACTAGTTCTATAAAGACCCAGTACTTC.

The genes are TRBV7-9 and TRBJ2-1; 7 bases line up with TRBD2. The V and J ends lost 0 bases and 4 bases, in that order; junction bases with no gene match: 12. The CDR3 extends over 18 amino acids. The germline CDR1 and CDR2 sequences are SEHNR and FQNEAQ (reference sequence). The CDR3 DNA is TGTGCCAGCAGCTTAGCGGACCTACGACTAGCCACGTACAATGAGCAGTTCTTC. It encodes CASSLADLRLATYNEQFF.

The J gene is TRBJ1-2, the V gene TRBV19, with a weak D call TRBD1 (5 bases). The CDR3 spans 14 residues. Trimming left V 5 bases short and J 10 bases short, with 20 bases between. Germline V CDR1 and CDR2: LNHDA, SQIVND (reference sequence). CDR3 bases: TGTGCCAGTAGTCCTTCTTCTGGGACGGGAGTCTACACCTTC. Translation gives CASSPSSGTGVYTF.

This clone was detected a few times. V is TRBV11-2 and J is TRBJ2-1; TRBD2 aligns across 8 bases. V lost 2 bases to trimming and J lost 8 bases; unmatched junction nucleotides: 8. Germline V gene sequence: CDR1 SGHAT, CDR2 FQNNGV. The CDR3 has 15 amino acids. The CDR3 DNA reads as TGTGCCAGCAGCTTAAATAGCGGGAAGGCGCATGAGCAGTTCTTC. Translating gives CASSLNSGKAHEQFF.

This chain connects TRBV27 to TRBJ1-5; the D gene is possibly TRBD1 (5 bases). The V gene's germline CDR1 is MNHEY and CDR2 SMNVEV (reference sequence). The CDR3 spans 15 residues. Trimming took off 1 base at V and 9 bases at J, with 16 bases between the two ends. This chain's CDR3 is CASSLLSAGPGPQHF. Here the CDR3 DNA reads TGTGCCAGCAGTTTATTGTCGGCAGGGCCGGGGCCCCAGCATTTT.

This rearrangement joins TRBV4-1 to TRBJ1-3, with D possibly TRBD1 on 5 matching bases. The CDR3 covers 19 residues. Germline values: CDR1 MGHRA, CDR2 YSYEKL. With 0 bases removed from V and 0 bases from J, the gap between germline ends came to 18 bases. The CDR3 here is CASSQDNFGHQVSGNTIYF. The CDR3 DNA reads TGCGCCAGCAGCCAAGATAATTTTGGACATCAAGTCTCTGGAAACACCATATATTTT.

The rearrangement joins TRBV30 to TRBJ2-7, with D possibly matching TRBD1 (5 bases). CDR1 GTSNPN and CDR2 SVGIG come from the germline V gene (reference sequence). V lost 3 bases, J lost 2 bases, and 11 bases lay in between. This CDR3 has 13 residues. CDR3 sequence: CAWRVDKTYEQYF. Here the CDR3 DNA reads TGTGCCTGGAGGGTGGACAAAACCTACGAGCAGTACTTC.

This chain uses TRBV9 with TRBJ2-6, with D maybe TRBD2 (6 bases). CDR3 length: 17 residues. CDR1 and CDR2 (germline): SGDLS, YYNGEE. The V gene lost 1 base and the J gene lost 0 bases, with 11 bases spanning the gap. CDR3 nucleotides: TGTGCCAGCAGCGTACTTGGGGGGAGCTCTGGGGCCAACGTCCTGACTTTC. It codes for CASSVLGGSSGANVLTF.

This chain links TRBV11-2 with TRBJ2-2, with D possibly matching TRBD1 (6 bases). The CDR3 extends over 14 amino acids. V was pared by 3 bases and J by 4 bases, with 9 bases between. Germline CDR1 reads SGHAT; CDR2 reads FQNNGV. CDR3 bases: TGTGCCAGCAGCTTTACAGGGAGCACCGGGGAGCTGTTTTTT. As protein: CASSFTGSTGELFF.

This clone was counted a few times. The V call is TRBV10-3, the J call TRBJ2-7; 8 bases fit TRBD1. The CDR3 totals 13 residues. Germline-derived CDR1 and CDR2 are ENHRY and SYGVKD. V lost 10 bases, J lost 4 bases, and 9 bases stayed unmatched. CDR3 DNA sequence: TGTGCCACCGCCGGACAGGGTTCTTACGAGCAGTACTTC. It is translated as CATAGQGSYEQYF.

The chain employs TRBV11-2 and TRBJ2-3; weak D call: TRBD1 (6 bases). CDR1 and CDR2 from the germline V gene are SGHAT and FQNNGV. The CDR3 spans 15 residues. Between the trimmed V and J ends, which lost 3 bases and 1 base, there was a span of 11 bases. In DNA, the CDR3 is TGTGCCAGCAGCTTTGGTTCAGGGGGCACAGATACGCAGTATTTT. It specifies CASSFGSGGTDTQYF. Supplemented by reference TRBV11-2 and TRBJ2-3, the full variable domain reads EAGVAQSPRYKIIEKRQSVAFWCNPISGHATLYWYQQILGQGPKLLIQFQNNGVVDDSQLPKDRFSAERLKGVDSTLKIQPAKLEDSAVYLCASSFGSGGTDTQYFGPGTRLTVL.

This clone was recorded once. The rearrangement joins TRBV7-2 to TRBJ2-2; D unresolved. From germline, CDR1 is SGHTA and CDR2 FQGNSA. Deletions cut 0 bases from V and 2 bases from J, with 7 bases between. The CDR3 runs to 15 residues. Here the CDR3 DNA reads TGTGCCAGCAGCTTAGCGCGGCATAACACCGGGGAGCTGTTTTTT. Translating it yields CASSLARHNTGELFF.

The V gene is TRBV27, the J gene TRBJ1-2, with TRBD1 identical over 8 bases. Germline CDR1 reads MNHEY; CDR2 reads SMNVEV (reference sequence). The CDR3 has 14 residues. Trimming cost V 4 bases and J 4 bases; bases outside gene matches: 5. The CDR3 DNA is TGTGCCAGCAGTTACAGGGGGTTTATCTATGGCTACACCTTC. Protein: CASSYRGFIYGYTF.

The CDR3 region is CASSSAVGYTEAFF. Written as DNA, the CDR3 is TGTGCCAGCAGTTCAGCTGTCGGGTACACTGAAGCTTTCTTT. This chain joins TRBV7-9 and TRBJ1-1, with D uncertain. The CDR3 length is 14 residues. Germline-derived CDR1 and CDR2 are SEHNR and FQNEAQ (reference sequence). Trimming cost V 6 bases and J 3 bases, with 14 bases left between them.

The V gene is TRBV11-2, the J gene TRBJ1-2; TRBD1 matches 8 bases. Trimming took 5 bases from V and 4 from J; bases not matched to a gene: 3. Germline V gene data show CDR1 as SGHAT and CDR2 as FQNNGV. This CDR3 is built from 13 residues. CDR3 protein: CASSPGQAYGYTF. The CDR3 DNA reads as TGTGCCAGCAGCCCGGGACAGGCCTATGGCTACACCTTC. The variable domain in full, completed from reference TRBV11-2 and TRBJ1-2, reads EAGVAQSPRYKIIEKRQSVAFWCNPISGHATLYWYQQILGQGPKLLIQFQNNGVVDDSQLPKDRFSAERLKGVDSTLKIQPAKLEDSAVYLCASSPGQAYGYTFGSGTRLTVV.

This chain joins TRBV6-6 and TRBJ1-5, with D possibly TRBD1 on 5 matching bases. V lost 6 bases to trimming and J lost 8 bases, with 23 bases between them. This CDR3 has 16 residues. Germline values: CDR1 MNHNY, CDR2 SVGAGI (reference sequence). As DNA, the CDR3 is TGTGCCAGCAGGGTAGGAGGGGAGTACATAATGAAGCCCCAGCATTTT. It encodes CASRVGGEYIMKPQHF.

This clone has more than one count but fewer than ten. This chain uses TRBV19 with TRBJ2-3, with 7 bases matching TRBD1. Germline V gene data show CDR1 as LNHDA and CDR2 as SQIVND (reference sequence). The CDR3 covers 16 residues. J lost 2 bases, V lost 3 bases, and 8 bases had no gene match. CDR3 amino acids: CASSIRGRGTTDTQYF. CDR3 sequence (DNA): TGTGCCAGTAGTATCAGGGGCAGGGGGACCACAGATACGCAGTATTTT.

The J gene is TRBJ1-2, the V gene TRBV4-1, with unresolved D. From germline, CDR1 is MGHRA and CDR2 YSYEKL. V was cut by 2 bases and J by 6 bases, with 25 bases left in between. This CDR3 is built from 18 residues. The CDR3 spells CASSQPLVRGEDKDGYTF. In DNA form, the CDR3 reads TGCGCCAGCAGCCAACCCTTGGTGCGGGGTGAAGACAAGGATGGCTACACCTTC.